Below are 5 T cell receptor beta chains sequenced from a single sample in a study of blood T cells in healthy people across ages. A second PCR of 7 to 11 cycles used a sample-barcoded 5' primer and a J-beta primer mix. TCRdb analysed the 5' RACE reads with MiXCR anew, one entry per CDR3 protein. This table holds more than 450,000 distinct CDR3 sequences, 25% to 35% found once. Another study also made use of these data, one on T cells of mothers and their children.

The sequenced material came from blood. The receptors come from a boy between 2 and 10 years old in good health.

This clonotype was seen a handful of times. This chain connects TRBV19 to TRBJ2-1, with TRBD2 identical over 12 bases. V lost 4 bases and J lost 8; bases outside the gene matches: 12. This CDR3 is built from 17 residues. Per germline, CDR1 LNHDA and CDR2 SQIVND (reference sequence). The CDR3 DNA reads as TGTGCCAGTAGTACTCTTTTAAGACTAGCGGGAGTCCATGAGCAGTTCTTC. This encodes CASSTLLRLAGVHEQFF.

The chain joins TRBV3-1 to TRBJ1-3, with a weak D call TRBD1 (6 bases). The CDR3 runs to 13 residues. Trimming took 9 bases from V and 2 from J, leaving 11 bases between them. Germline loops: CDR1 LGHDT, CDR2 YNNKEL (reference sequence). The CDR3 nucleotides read TGTGCCAGTAGGCGGGACACTGGAAACACCATATATTTT. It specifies CASRRDTGNTIYF.

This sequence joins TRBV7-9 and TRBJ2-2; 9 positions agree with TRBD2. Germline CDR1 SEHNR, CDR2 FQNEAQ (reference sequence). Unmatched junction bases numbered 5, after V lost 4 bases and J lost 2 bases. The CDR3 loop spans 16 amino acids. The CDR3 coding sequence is TGTGCCAGCAGCTCTTCTAGCGGGACAAACACCGGGGAGCTGTTTTTT. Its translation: CASSSSSGTNTGELFF. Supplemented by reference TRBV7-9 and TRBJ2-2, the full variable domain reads DTGVSQNPRHKITKRGQNVTFRCDPISEHNRLYWYRQTLGQGPEFLTYFQNEAQLEKSRLLSDRFSAERPKGSFSTLEIQRTEQGDSAMYLCASSSSSGTNTGELFFGEGSRLTVL.

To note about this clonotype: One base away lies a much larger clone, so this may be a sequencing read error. The CDR3 nucleotides read TGTGCCAGCAGCTTAGCGGGGTTCACCGGGGAGCTGTTTTTT. Protein: CASSLAGFTGELFF. The J gene is TRBJ2-2, the V gene TRBV7-2; D call uncertain. Per germline, CDR1 SGHTA and CDR2 FQGNSA. The CDR3 covers 14 residues. The germline V and J ends were trimmed by 0 bases and 4 bases, with 6 bases remaining between them.

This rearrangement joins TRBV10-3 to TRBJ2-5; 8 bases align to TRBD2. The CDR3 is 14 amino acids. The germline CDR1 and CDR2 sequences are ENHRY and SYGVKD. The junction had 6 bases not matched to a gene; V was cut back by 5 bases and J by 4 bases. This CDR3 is CAISNGGEIETQYF. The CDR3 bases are TGTGCCATCAGTAACGGGGGGGAGATAGAGACCCAGTACTTC.